These 27 T cell receptor beta chains were sequenced from one sample in a study of radiotherapy plus CTLA-4 blockade in lung cancer. TCRdb keeps only in-frame clones here, not all; method: immunoSEQ multiplex PCR. The sample contains roughly 98,000 clones, around 83% of which appear only once. The starting material was peripheral blood, obtained from a patient treated with radiotherapy plus ipilimumab. All receptors derive from a human donor with non-small cell lung cancer who had a partial response to radiotherapy plus ipilimumab.

CDR3 sequence reads: CASSPDSGGTDTQYF. Here the CDR3 DNA reads TGTGCCAGCAGCCCCGATAGCGGGGGCACAGATACGCAGTATTTT. V usage is TRBV27 and J usage is TRBJ2-3; 8 nucleotides agree with TRBD2. The germline gives CDR1 MNHEY, CDR2 SMNVEV (reference sequence). This CDR3 comprises 15 residues. After removal of 6 bases from V and 1 base from J, the junction contained 6 bases not matched to a gene.

The V gene is TRBV7-7, the J gene TRBJ2-1; D is ambiguous. The CDR3 is 15 amino acids. The germline gives CDR1 SSHAT, CDR2 FNYEAQ (reference sequence). The ends were cut back, 1 base at V and 2 bases at J, with 9 bases in the middle. CDR3 sequence reads: CASSLVASTYNEQFF. The CDR3 DNA follows: TGTGCCAGCAGCTTAGTGGCCTCCACCTACAATGAGCAGTTCTTC.

The J gene is TRBJ2-1, the V gene TRBV5-1; 13 positions agree with TRBD2. In germline, CDR1 is SGHRS, CDR2 YFSETQ. CDR3 length: 17 residues. Trimming at V came to 3 bases and at J to 1 base, leaving 4 bases not matched to a gene. The CDR3: CASSWTSGSISYNEQFF. The CDR3 coding sequence is TGCGCCAGCAGCTGGACTAGCGGGAGTATATCCTACAATGAGCAGTTCTTC.

This chain connects TRBV9 to TRBJ1-3; maybe TRBD1 (5 bases). The V gene's germline CDR1 is SGDLS and CDR2 YYNGEE. There are 14 residues in the CDR3. Trimming took off 0 bases at V and 7 bases at J, with 11 bases between the two ends. The CDR3 DNA is TGTGCCAGCAGCGTAGGGGGGACTCAGAACACCATATATTTT. Translation gives CASSVGGTQNTIYF.

This sequence joins TRBV5-5 and TRBJ1-4; a weak D match, TRBD1 (5 bases). The CDR3 extends over 15 amino acids. Trimming stripped 0 bases from V and 3 bases from J, with 9 bases between. Germline-derived CDR1 and CDR2 are SGHKS and YYEKEE (reference sequence). CDR3 amino acids: CASSLEGLSNEKLFF. As DNA, the CDR3 is TGTGCCAGCAGCTTGGAGGGGTTATCTAATGAAAAACTGTTTTTT.

This chain joins TRBV6-1 and TRBJ2-7; tentative D call: TRBD1 (5 bases). The CDR3 loop spans 13 amino acids. Germline CDR1 and CDR2: MNHNS and SASEGT. V was pared by 3 bases and J by 4 bases, with 10 bases between. CDR3 DNA: TGTGCCAGCAGTGAGATAGGGGCATACGAGCAGTACTTC. Translating it yields CASSEIGAYEQYF.

The genes are TRBV15 and TRBJ1-1; no clear D. CDR1 and CDR2 from the germline V gene are LNHNV and YYDKDF (reference sequence). This CDR3 spans 14 amino acids. V was trimmed by 0 bases and J by 2 bases, leaving 7 bases between them. The CDR3 reads CATSRDRFNTEAFF. Here the CDR3 DNA reads TGTGCCACCAGCAGAGATCGGTTCAACACTGAAGCTTTCTTT. The full variable domain, in which reference TRBV15 and TRBJ1-1 provide the parts outside the CDR3, is DAMVIQNPRYQVTQFGKPVTLSCSQTLNHNVMYWYQQKSSQAPKLLFHYYDKDFNNEADTPDNFQSRRPNTSFCFLDIRSPGLGDTAMYLCATSRDRFNTEAFFGQGTRLTVV.

V gene TRBV7-8 combines with J gene TRBJ2-2, with 7 nucleotides matching TRBD2. Germline trimming cut 1 base from V and 4 bases from J; bases unmatched to any gene: 6. The CDR3 length is 16 residues. Germline V gene data show CDR1 as SGHVS and CDR2 as FQNEAQ. In nucleotides, the CDR3 is TGTGCCAGCAGCTTAGGGGGGGGATCGGTCACCGGGGAGCTGTTTTTT. It is translated as CASSLGGGSVTGELFF.

The table lists this clone with a count of one. The chain carries TRBV30 and TRBJ1-6; D perhaps matches TRBD1 (5 bases). The germline CDR1 and CDR2 sequences are GTSNPN and SVGIG (reference sequence). V was pared by 3 bases and J by 10 bases, with 13 bases between. The CDR3 has 13 residues. Written as DNA, the CDR3 is TGTGCCTGGAGGGAACAGGTTCAATCACCCCTCCACTTT. It codes for CAWREQVQSPLHF.

The gene calls are TRBV6-5 and TRBJ2-1, with 8 positions matching TRBD1. V lost 2 bases and J lost 3; bases outside the gene matches: 3. The CDR3 runs 15 residues. Per germline, CDR1 MNHEY and CDR2 SVGAGI. The CDR3 DNA reads TGTGCCAGCAGTTACCCGGGACAGGACTACAATGAGCAGTTCTTC. Translated, it gives CASSYPGQDYNEQFF.

CDR3 nucleotides: TGCGCCAGCAGTGAACTAGCGGGAGTTTCGAGCACAGATACGCAGTATTTT. This translates into CASSELAGVSSTDTQYF. The chain recombines TRBV10-1 with TRBJ2-3; the match to TRBD2 covers 11 bases. Germline-derived CDR1 and CDR2 are WNHNN and SYGVQD (reference sequence). The CDR3 covers 17 residues. V was pared by 3 bases and J by 0 bases, with 5 bases of the junction left unmatched.

The chain recombines TRBV7-6 with TRBJ2-3; 7 bases are shared with TRBD1. The V segment lost 6 bases and the J segment 2 bases; nucleotides outside the gene matches: 8. The germline CDR1 and CDR2 sequences are SGHVS and FNYEAQ. The CDR3 runs to 15 residues. Here the CDR3 reads CASSPSGQVTDTQYF. For the CDR3, the DNA is TGTGCCAGCAGTCCATCCGGACAGGTCACAGATACGCAGTATTTT.

The rearrangement links TRBV10-3 to TRBJ2-7; 8 nucleotides line up with TRBD1. Germline V gene data show CDR1 as ENHRY and CDR2 as SYGVKD. The CDR3 loop spans 15 amino acids. V gave up 4 bases and J gave up 2 bases; unmatched junction bases: 7. CDR3 residues: CAISAGQGKAYEQYF. In DNA form, the CDR3 reads TGTGCCATCAGTGCCGGACAGGGTAAGGCCTACGAGCAGTACTTC.

V is TRBV28 and J is TRBJ2-3; D might be TRBD2 (6 bases). V was trimmed by 7 bases and J by 1 base, leaving 15 bases between them. Germline V gene lookup returns CDR1 MDHEN and CDR2 SYDVKM. The CDR3 runs to 15 residues. CDR3 amino acids: CASTPSGTRTDTQYF. The CDR3 bases are TGTGCCAGCACCCCCTCGGGGACTCGCACAGATACGCAGTATTTT.

The chain combines TRBV9 with TRBJ2-1; TRBD2 aligns across 12 bases. Per the germline V gene, CDR1 is SGDLS and CDR2 is YYNGEE. CDR3 length equals 20 residues. With V trimmed by 2 bases and J by 5 bases, 17 bases remained unmatched. The CDR3 bases are TGTGCCAGCAGCGTCCAGACTAGCGGGGGAGCCATTACCTTTAACAATGAGCAGTTCTTC. This sequence encodes CASSVQTSGGAITFNNEQFF.

The chain joins TRBV6-1 to TRBJ2-5; maybe TRBD2 (5 bases). The CDR3 covers 15 residues. The germline V and J ends were trimmed by 3 bases and 3 bases, with 14 bases remaining between them. Per germline, CDR1 MNHNS and CDR2 SASEGT. The chain's CDR3 is CASSDRREFKETQYF. CDR3 nucleotide sequence: TGTGCCAGCAGTGATAGACGGGAATTTAAAGAGACCCAGTACTTC.

The V call is TRBV11-2, the J call TRBJ2-7, with a weak D call TRBD1 (6 bases). Germline assignment: CDR1 SGHAT and CDR2 FQNNGV. This CDR3 has 15 residues. The V gene lost 5 bases and the J gene lost 3 bases, with 17 bases spanning the gap. The CDR3 DNA reads as TGTGCCAGCAGCCCCCCGGGCAGGGGCTTCTACGAGCAGTACTTC. This encodes CASSPPGRGFYEQYF.

The chain couples TRBV5-8 to TRBJ1-1; weak D call: TRBD1 (6 bases). With 4 bases removed from V and 4 bases from J, the gap between germline ends came to 14 bases. This CDR3 is built from 14 residues. Germline CDR1 is SGHTS and CDR2 is YDEGEE. CDR3 coding DNA: TGTGCCAGCAGCGCCCGGACAGTTAGCACTGAAGCTTTCTTT. Translating gives CASSARTVSTEAFF.

The chain links TRBV5-4 to TRBJ2-6, with TRBD2 matching over 8 bases. CDR1 and CDR2 (germline): SGHNT, YYREEE (reference sequence). The CDR3 runs 15 residues. V shed 2 bases, J shed 5 bases, and the junction held 3 bases outside the gene matches. The CDR3 loop reads CASSFGGDRANVLTF. The CDR3 coding sequence is TGTGCCAGCAGCTTCGGGGGGGATAGGGCCAACGTCCTGACTTTC. Combining the CDR3 with reference TRBV5-4 and TRBJ2-6 gives the whole variable domain ETGVTQSPTHLIKTRGQQVTLRCSSQSGHNTVSWYQQALGQGPQFIFQYYREEENGRGNFPPRFSGLQFPNYSSELNVNALELDDSALYLCASSFGGDRANVLTFGAGSRLTVL.

For the CDR3, the DNA is TGTGCCAGCAGTTGGCTAGGGGGCGAGGAGACCCAGTACTTC. Translating gives CASSWLGGEETQYF. The gene calls are TRBV5-5 and TRBJ2-5; TRBD1 matches at 7 bases. This CDR3 has 14 amino acids. Germline V CDR1 and CDR2: SGHKS, YYEKEE (reference sequence). V gave up 5 bases and J gave up 5 bases; unmatched junction bases: 9.

V gene TRBV6-1 combines with J gene TRBJ1-4; the D gene is possibly TRBD1 (6 bases). Germline V gene data show CDR1 as MNHNS and CDR2 as SASEGT. The CDR3 sequence is 17 residues long. V shed 4 bases and J shed 1 base, with 16 bases lying between them. The CDR3 coding sequence is TGTGCCAGCAGTGTGCGCAGGGGAGAAGGAACTAATGAAAAACTGTTTTTT. Translation gives CASSVRRGEGTNEKLFF.

The chain combines TRBV6-5 with TRBJ1-6; D not certain. Per germline, CDR1 MNHEY and CDR2 SVGAGI. V was pared by 2 bases and J by 10 bases, with 9 bases between. The CDR3 contains 13 residues. The CDR3: CASSYGRGSPLHF. DNA for the CDR3: TGTGCCAGCAGTTACGGTCGTGGCTCACCCCTCCACTTT.

This chain uses TRBV6-5 with TRBJ1-2, with 8 bases that match TRBD1. There are 15 residues in the CDR3. Germline V gives CDR1 MNHEY, CDR2 SVGAGI. The V segment lost 6 bases and the J segment 3 bases; nucleotides outside the gene matches: 9. The CDR3 sequence: CASRRSGGDHYGYTF. Here the CDR3 DNA reads TGTGCCAGCAGAAGGTCAGGGGGCGATCACTATGGCTACACCTTC.

This rearrangement joins TRBV27 to TRBJ2-3; 12 bases match TRBD2. The CDR3 loop spans 16 amino acids. The ends lost 6 bases at V and 2 bases at J; junction bases unmatched: 6. CDR1 is MNHEY, CDR2 SMNVEV, per germline (reference sequence). The chain's CDR3 is CASRDGLAGFTDTQYF. As DNA, the CDR3 is TGTGCCAGCAGGGATGGACTAGCGGGATTCACAGATACGCAGTATTTT.

The genes are TRBV6-4 and TRBJ1-1; 8 bases match TRBD1. This CDR3 has 15 residues. Unmatched junction bases numbered 2, after V lost 1 base and J lost 1 base. CDR1 and CDR2 from the germline V gene are MRHNA and SNTAGT. Here the CDR3 DNA reads TGTGCCAGCAGTGACTGGACAGGGTCGAACACTGAAGCTTTCTTT. Amino acid sequence: CASSDWTGSNTEAFF.

This sequence joins TRBV28 and TRBJ1-1; weak D call: TRBD1 (6 bases). The V end was cut by 9 bases, the J end by 5 bases, with 28 bases between. The germline CDR1 and CDR2 sequences are MDHEN and SYDVKM. This CDR3 has 17 residues. The CDR3 sequence is CASGVEVGGGGWTEAFF. CDR3 DNA sequence: TGTGCCAGTGGGGTGGAGGTGGGGGGCGGGGGCTGGACTGAAGCTTTCTTT.

The chain couples TRBV6-1 to TRBJ2-1; D remains ambiguous. This CDR3 spans 15 amino acids. Germline V lookup: CDR1 MNHNS, CDR2 SASEGT. The V gene lost 2 bases and the J gene lost 3 bases, with 11 bases spanning the gap. The CDR3 region is CASSEITRNYNEQFF. The CDR3 bases are TGTGCCAGCAGTGAAATAACCAGGAACTACAATGAGCAGTTCTTC.